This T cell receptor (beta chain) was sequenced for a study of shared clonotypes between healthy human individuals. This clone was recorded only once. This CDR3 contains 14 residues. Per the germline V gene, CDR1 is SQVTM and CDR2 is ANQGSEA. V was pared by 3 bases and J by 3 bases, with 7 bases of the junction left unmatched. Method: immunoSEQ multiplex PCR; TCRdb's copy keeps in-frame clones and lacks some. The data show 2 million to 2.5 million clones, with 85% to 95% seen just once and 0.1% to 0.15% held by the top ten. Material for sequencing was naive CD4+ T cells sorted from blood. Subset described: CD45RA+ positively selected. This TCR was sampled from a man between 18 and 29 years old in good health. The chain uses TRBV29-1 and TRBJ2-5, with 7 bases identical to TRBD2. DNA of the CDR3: TGCAGCGTTGATAGGTGGGGGGGAGAAGAGACCCAGTACTTC. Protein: CSVDRWGGEETQYF. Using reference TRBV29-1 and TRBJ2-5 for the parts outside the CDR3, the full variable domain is SAVISQKPSRDICQRGTSLTIQCQVDSQVTMMFWYRQQPGQSLTLIATANQGSEATYESGFVIDKFPISRPNLTFSTLTVSNMSPEDSSIYLCSVDRWGGEETQYFGPGTRLLVL.